This T cell receptor beta chain was recorded in a study of blood T cell repertoires in COVID-19. Study as a whole: PBMCs, B-cell-depleted T cells, or T cells were the source of the cDNA or gDNA that made up the material.

Germline lookup yields CDR1 SQVTM and CDR2 ANQGSEA. Trimming removed 5 bases from V and 2 bases from J, with 9 bases in between. This CDR3 is 12 amino acids long. Per the study methods: Reference gene primer amplification in the assay estimated nucleated cell counts. Profiling relied on immunoSEQ multiplex PCR, and the TCRdb table lists in-frame clones only, not all of them. V and J calls and clone size are those listed in that table; D and trimming were worked out from the DNA. The data show fewer than 500,000 clones, with roughly 88% seen just once and 1.4% held by the top ten. The chain couples TRBV29-1 to TRBJ1-2, with TRBD1 as a possible D gene (6 bases). Sequenced material: peripheral blood. This TCR derives from a woman between 25 and 40 years old with active or convalescent COVID-19. For the CDR3, the DNA is TGCAGCGTTCCCACAGGGAACTATGGCTACACCTTC. Translating gives CSVPTGNYGYTF.